This T cell receptor beta chain derives from a study of Graves' ophthalmopathy and Graves' hyperthyroidism. V dropped 8 bases and J dropped 8; count of bases not matched to a gene: 3. This CDR3 region has 12 residues. Per germline, CDR1 MNHNS and CDR2 SASEGT. The sequenced template was RNA, covering the TCR beta CDR3 region. First-round RT-PCR used HTBI primers; second-round multiplex PCR followed. A single record per CDR3 protein comes from TCRdb applying MiXCR to the multiplex PCR reads. The sample gives about 380,000 distinct CDR3 sequences, over 15% of which show up once; about 7% is in the top ten. Study observations and caveats: The model's ophthalmopathy progression predictions had roughly 71% sensitivity and just under 75% specificity.

There are many counts of this clonotype. Its specificity is unknown. This clonotype was sampled from a woman under 30 with stable Graves' hyperthyroidism. V usage is TRBV6-1 and J usage is TRBJ1-6; the match to TRBD1 covers 7 bases. Sequences were obtained from peripheral blood. The CDR3 loop is CASGDSDSPLHF. DNA for the CDR3: TGTGCCAGCGGGGACAGTGATTCACCCCTCCACTTT.